Presented here are 22 T cell receptor beta chains from one specimen sequenced in a study of human T cells and chemical hapten exposure. The time point was: patch test 1, 2 weeks after DPC sensitization. Treatment here: therapeutic diphenylcyclopropenone sensitization with weekly scalp DPC. MiXCR was run by TCRdb on the RACE reads, yielding one entry per CDR3 protein. In the table there are 80,000 to 95,000 distinct CDR3 sequences, around a tenth of which are singletons. The specimen was whole blood, collected in connection with sensitization to the hapten diphenylcyclopropenone (DPC). The receptors come from a woman between 45 and 60 years old with alopecia areata. Some clones in this sample may be carry-over from other donors' samples.

This clonotype was observed a few times. The chain is built from TRBV25-1 and TRBJ2-7; 7 bases fit TRBD1. CDR1 and CDR2 (germline): MGHDK, SYGVNS. This CDR3 region has 16 residues. Trimming cost V 6 bases and J 7 bases; bases outside gene matches: 18. The CDR3 here is CASRFPRDSYFREQYF. As DNA, the CDR3 is TGTGCCAGCAGATTTCCCCGGGACAGCTACTTTCGGGAGCAGTACTTC.

This clonotype was detected many times. The J gene is TRBJ2-1, the V gene TRBV7-6; 10 positions match TRBD2. CDR3 size: 15 residues. Trimming at V came to 2 bases and at J to 7 bases, leaving 5 bases not matched to a gene. Germline lookup yields CDR1 SGHVS and CDR2 FNYEAQ. The DNA for the CDR3 is TGTGCCAGCAGCTTATTTGCTAGCGGGGGAAATGAGCAGTTCTTC. It yields the protein CASSLFASGGNEQFF.

There are many counts of this clonotype. This chain joins TRBV7-8 and TRBJ2-7; 9 bases align to TRBD1. The CDR3 extends over 15 amino acids. The junction had 2 bases not matched to a gene; V was cut back by 0 bases and J by 2 bases. Germline assignment: CDR1 SGHVS and CDR2 FQNEAQ. As DNA, the CDR3 is TGTGCCAGCAGCTTAGCGGGACAGGGAACCTACGAGCAGTACTTC. Amino acid sequence: CASSLAGQGTYEQYF.

In this sample, this clonotype turned up many times. The chain carries TRBV18 and TRBJ1-3; D is unclear. V was pared by 6 bases and J by 0 bases, with 15 bases between. The germline V gene has CDR1 KGHSH and CDR2 LQKENI. This CDR3 spans 16 amino acids. The CDR3 DNA is TGTGCCAGCTCTACGGGATCAGCGTTCTCTGGAAACACCATATATTTT. Its protein is CASSTGSAFSGNTIYF.

This clonotype showed up many times. The chain carries TRBV29-1 and TRBJ2-7; 7 bases agree with TRBD1. Germline CDR1 SQVTM, CDR2 ANQGSEA. This CDR3 is built from 13 residues. Germline trimming cut 3 bases from V and 2 bases from J; bases unmatched to any gene: 4. The CDR3 loop reads CSVETGTAYEQYF. The CDR3 bases are TGCAGCGTTGAGACAGGGACCGCCTACGAGCAGTACTTC.

This clonotype has just a few counts. This sequence joins TRBV28 and TRBJ1-1; D gene ambiguous. CDR1 MDHEN and CDR2 SYDVKM come from the germline V gene. The CDR3 extends over 13 amino acids. Trimming left V 3 bases short and J 0 bases short, with 5 bases between. The CDR3 coding sequence is TGTGCCAGCAGTTTGGTGATGAACACTGAAGCTTTCTTT. Its translation is CASSLVMNTEAFF.

This clonotype was seen only a few times. This chain uses TRBV9 with TRBJ1-1; D unclear. V shed 3 bases and J shed 1 base, with 10 bases lying between them. This CDR3 is built from 14 residues. Germline values: CDR1 SGDLS, CDR2 YYNGEE. CDR3 in amino acids: CASSGKAGNTEAFF. The CDR3 bases are TGTGCCAGCAGCGGTAAAGCAGGGAACACTGAAGCTTTCTTT.

This chain links TRBV10-3 with TRBJ2-2; TRBD1 matches at 10 bases. The trim removed 7 bases at V and 2 bases at J, leaving 4 bases unmatched. This CDR3 comprises 15 residues. CDR1 is ENHRY, CDR2 SYGVKD, per germline. This CDR3 is CAIKGQGINTGELFF. The CDR3 DNA sequence: TGTGCCATCAAGGGACAGGGGATCAACACCGGGGAGCTGTTTTTT.

This chain joins TRBV20-1 and TRBJ2-7; D is uncertain. The ends were cut back, 0 bases at V and 3 bases at J, with 6 bases in the middle. The CDR3 length is 12 residues. Germline CDR1 reads DFQATT; CDR2 reads SNEGSKA (reference sequence). CDR3 in amino acids: CSARDGDYEQYF. For the CDR3, the DNA is TGCAGTGCTAGAGATGGGGACTACGAGCAGTACTTC.

Many counts were recorded for this clonotype. This chain links TRBV2 with TRBJ1-6; TRBD1 aligns across 7 bases. Trimming took 6 bases from V and 7 from J; bases not matched to a gene: 9. Germline CDR1 and CDR2: SNHLY and FYNNEI. The CDR3 loop spans 15 amino acids. CDR3 DNA: TGTGCCAGCAGGGGACAGAATTCCCTAAATTCACCCCTCCACTTT. It yields the protein CASRGQNSLNSPLHF.

This clonotype showed up just a few times. The chain employs TRBV5-5 and TRBJ1-6, with D perhaps TRBD1 (5 bases). From germline, CDR1 is SGHKS and CDR2 YYEKEE (reference sequence). The CDR3 is 14 amino acids. Trimming stripped 3 bases from V and 10 bases from J, with 14 bases between. The CDR3 DNA reads as TGTGCCAGCAGCTATGGGACTCTGCGGTCACCCCTCCACTTT. Translation gives CASSYGTLRSPLHF.

This clonotype was seen at least ten times. The V call is TRBV30, the J call TRBJ1-5; D unresolved. The CDR3 length is 14 residues. The germline CDR1 and CDR2 sequences are GTSNPN and SVGIG (reference sequence). V was pared by 0 bases and J by 4 bases, with 10 bases between. CDR3 DNA: TGTGCCTGGAGTGTACGATTGGGAAATCAGCCCCAGCATTTT. It encodes CAWSVRLGNQPQHF.

The CDR3 region has the DNA TGTGCCAGCAGCTTATTTACGGGAAACACTGAAGCTTTCTTT. Translation gives CASSLFTGNTEAFF. The rearrangement links TRBV7-9 to TRBJ1-1; no definite D call. V dropped 2 bases and J dropped 2 bases, with 9 bases sitting between them. The length of the CDR3 is 14 residues. Germline V gene lookup returns CDR1 SEHNR and CDR2 FQNEAQ (reference sequence).

V and J are TRBV7-6 and TRBJ2-1, with 7 bases that match TRBD2. This CDR3 is built from 15 residues. After removal of 1 base from V and 8 bases from J, the junction contained 8 bases not matched to a gene. From germline, CDR1 is SGHVS and CDR2 FNYEAQ. In nucleotides, the CDR3 is TGTGCCAGCAGCTTAGAGGCGGGGGATGACGATGAGCAGTTCTTC. Protein product: CASSLEAGDDDEQFF. Based on the CDR3 plus reference TRBV7-6 and TRBJ2-1, the full variable domain is GAGVSQSPRYKVTKRGQDVALRCDPISGHVSLYWYRQALGQGPEFLTYFNYEAQQDKSGLPNDRFSAERPEGSISTLTIQRTEQRDSAMYRCASSLEAGDDDEQFFGPGTRLTVL.

This clonotype was detected many times. The rearrangement uses TRBV18 and TRBJ2-7, with D uncertain. Germline CDR1 KGHSH, CDR2 LQKENI. V was shortened by 5 bases and J by 2 bases, with 19 bases between the two germline ends. The CDR3 covers 16 residues. The CDR3 DNA reads TGTGCCAGCTCAGCTGGTCACCGGCTCGGACCCTACGAGCAGTACTTC. It encodes CASSAGHRLGPYEQYF.

This clonotype was recorded at least ten times. The chain links TRBV7-2 to TRBJ2-3, with TRBD2 matching over 10 bases. The CDR3 totals 16 residues. Germline CDR1 is SGHTA and CDR2 is FQGNSA. The V segment lost 1 base and the J segment 6 bases; nucleotides outside the gene matches: 7. CDR3 sequence reads: CASSLGASGSQDTQYF. As DNA, the CDR3 is TGTGCCAGCAGCTTAGGGGCTAGCGGGAGCCAGGATACGCAGTATTTT.

This clonotype was observed many times. This rearrangement joins TRBV7-6 to TRBJ2-1, with TRBD2 matching over 7 bases. Trimming at V came to 3 bases and at J to 3 bases, leaving 8 bases not matched to a gene. The CDR3 runs to 16 residues. From germline, CDR1 is SGHVS and CDR2 FNYEAQ. CDR3 DNA sequence: TGTGCCAGCAGCTTCTCCGGCGGGGGTAACTACAATGAGCAGTTCTTC. This codes for CASSFSGGGNYNEQFF.

This chain links TRBV28 with TRBJ2-2, with D unresolved. The CDR3 spans 12 residues. Germline CDR1 MDHEN, CDR2 SYDVKM. Trimming left V 1 base short and J 6 bases short, with 3 bases between. The CDR3 coding sequence is TGTGCCAGCAGTTTATTCTCCGGGGAGCTGTTTTTT. Amino acids: CASSLFSGELFF.

The chain combines TRBV12-3 or TRBV12-4 with TRBJ2-1; no definite D call. The germline V and J ends were trimmed by 1 base and 2 bases, with 9 bases remaining between them. CDR3 length: 15 amino acids. The CDR3 DNA reads TGTGCCAGCAGTTTAGGGCCGGGTCCCTACAATGAGCAGTTCTTC. Translated, it gives CASSLGPGPYNEQFF.

This clonotype was seen ten or more times. The chain has TRBV29-1 and TRBJ1-2, with D unclear. V was clipped by 7 bases and J by 2 bases, with 17 bases between them. Germline V gene data show CDR1 as SQVTM and CDR2 as ANQGSEA. The CDR3 is made up of 14 amino acids. The DNA for the CDR3 is TGCAGCGCCCTCAAGGGCAGCGGAAACTATGGCTACACCTTC. It specifies CSALKGSGNYGYTF.

V gene TRBV7-2 combines with J gene TRBJ1-1; D is unclear. Trimming shortened V by 6 bases and J by 9 bases, and 17 bases separated the two germline ends. CDR1 and CDR2 from the germline V gene are SGHTA and FQGNSA. The CDR3 has 13 residues. The CDR3 DNA is TGTGCCAGCAGATATAATCGGCACCTTAAAGCTTTCTTT. It is translated as CASRYNRHLKAFF.

The chain joins TRBV12-3 or TRBV12-4 to TRBJ1-1; possibly TRBD1 for D (5 bases). V lost 6 bases to trimming and J lost 5 bases, with 19 bases between them. The CDR3 runs 15 residues. CDR3 DNA sequence: TGTGCCAGCAGCTCGCAGGGTACCGCGGGAACTGAAGCTTTCTTT. Translation gives CASSSQGTAGTEAFF.